Included here is one T cell receptor (beta chain) sequence, with context. What this receptor recognizes is not known. No much larger clone is present one base from it, and per-base qualities are unavailable. This sample includes further DNA sequences coding for the same CDR3. For CDR1 and CDR2, the germline V gene lists ENHRY and SYGVKD. V is pared back by 6 bases and J by 6 bases, with 6 bases lying between the germline termini. From its cysteine to its phenylalanine, the CDR3 spans 11 amino acids. Only CDR3 DNA is held: 33 bases, read in frame from base 1. Donors were healthy HIV-negative adults with no recently reported acute infections or vaccinations. Every donor was a Caucasian adult living in Nashville, Tennessee, USA. CD4+ T cells were enriched by magnetic negative selection, after which naive cells were positively selected on CD45RA and the negative fraction was taken as the memory subset. Blood was obtained by leukapheresis, after which PBMCs were separated by Ficoll-Histopaque density gradient centrifugation and cryopreserved in liquid nitrogen vapor phase. Analytical flow cytometry was used to check the purity and quantity of every magnetically sorted T cell population. From each sorted fraction, genomic DNA was isolated and quantified by UV absorbance on a Nanodrop 2000c.

TCR CDR3 regions were amplified from genomic DNA by multiplex PCR using the deep immunoSEQ assay. Extracted genomic DNA from each cell subset was spread evenly across all wells of several immunoSEQ 96-well plates, with each plate serving as a replicate. For sorted subsets, approximately 200 ng of genomic DNA, equivalent to around 31,000 T cell genomes, went into each replicate PCR. Purified libraries were quantified with a Qubit 3.0 fluorometer, sized on a Bioanalyzer 2100, and re-quantified with the KAPA Library Quantification kit. Every immunoSEQ 96-well plate was sequenced on a separate single-read 150-cycle Illumina NextSeq 550 flow cell. In the source study's methods: The immunoSEQ output contained only junctional sequences without quality scores, so filtering could not match that applied to full-length reads. To assign V/J genes and CDR3, sequences were annotated against IMGT germline references using PyIR, a Python wrapper for IgBLAST v1.9. Any read was removed if the V/J assignment was weak (E-value above 1e-6), the CDR3 was missing, or the read contained stop codons, out-of-frame junctions, or ambiguous translated residues. V3J clonotypes were defined as sequences sharing the same inferred V gene, J gene, and CDR3 amino acid sequence. Percentage overlap between repertoires was computed as shared unique clonotypes divided by the size of the smaller repertoire. Repertoire richness was assessed with RTK rarefaction, the Chao1 estimator, and Recon v2.1 estimates of unobserved clonotypes. OLGA was used to compute generation probabilities for all TCRbeta clonotypes that the gDNA method yielded from a few donors. TCRdb mirrors the immuneACCESS table, restricted to in-frame sequences. Some clones are absent from its copies; in checked studies, under half trace to an unresolved V gene, and the reason for the others is unknown. The DNA was the basis for D and trimming; V, J and clone size are from that table. Across this sample there are around 2.3 million clones, with roughly 95% seen only once. The leading ten clones occupy roughly 0.13% of the sample.

This sample stems from a study of shared clonotypes between healthy human individuals (TCRdb year 2020). About the study as a whole: The cohort comprised two women and a few men aged 18 to 49 years. Between about 0.85 and 9.5 billion PBMCs per donor were obtained by leukapheresis. Libraries were prepared and TCR repertoires were sequenced by different laboratories using diverse techniques, in order to increase sequencing depth and limit assay-specific biases. To estimate repertoire size and how much clonotypes are shared between individuals, the study performed deep sequencing of blood TCR repertoires from a few healthy adults. For each donor, CD4 naive and CD4 memory were each given three plates, CD8 naive was given two plates, and CD8 memory was given one plate.

The paper as a whole reports these results and caveats: Clonotypes shared by all four sorted-subset donors showed higher generation probabilities than non-shared clonotypes. Sampling was restricted to blood, and TCR repertoires in tissue are likely to differ from TCR repertoires in blood. Based on pairwise subsampling, the degree of clonotype sharing among donors was expected to be affected by sequencing depth. Even with the large sequencing depth, rarefaction of the sorted-subset datasets indicated that sequencing was incomplete. Across a few donors, about 5.2% of naive CD4, over 3% of naive CD8, 2% to 2.5% of memory CD4, and 0.3% to 0.45% of memory CD8 clonotypes were shared. Naive subsets generally had larger estimated clonotype richness than memory subsets did. Because the study included a small number of donors, the genetic and exposure-history diversity represented was limited.

The rearrangement combines TRBV10-3 with TRBJ2-1, and TRBD1 may be the D gene, going by 6 matching bases. The clonotype originates from a man younger than 35 in good health. The material sequenced was naive CD4+ T cells sorted from blood. This sample's cell subset or site label indicates: CD45RA+ positively selected. The nucleotides read TGTGCCATCAGAGGGGGCAATGAGCAGTTCTTC. This translates into CAIRGGNEQFF.